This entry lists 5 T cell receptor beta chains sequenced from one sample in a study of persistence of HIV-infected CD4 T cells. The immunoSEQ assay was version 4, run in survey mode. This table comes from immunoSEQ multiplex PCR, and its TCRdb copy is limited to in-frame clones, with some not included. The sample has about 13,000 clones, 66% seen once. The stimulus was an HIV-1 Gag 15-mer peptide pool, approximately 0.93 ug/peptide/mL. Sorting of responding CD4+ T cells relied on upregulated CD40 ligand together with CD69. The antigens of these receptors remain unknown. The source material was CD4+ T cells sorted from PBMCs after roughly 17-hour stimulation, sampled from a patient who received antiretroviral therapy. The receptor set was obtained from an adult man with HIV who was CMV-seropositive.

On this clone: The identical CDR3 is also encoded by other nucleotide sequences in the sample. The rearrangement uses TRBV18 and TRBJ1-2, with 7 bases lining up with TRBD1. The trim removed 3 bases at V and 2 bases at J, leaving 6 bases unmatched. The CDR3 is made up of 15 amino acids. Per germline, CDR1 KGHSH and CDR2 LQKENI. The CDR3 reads CASSPRDRENYGYTF. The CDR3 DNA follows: TGTGCCAGCTCACCGCGCGACAGGGAAAACTATGGCTACACCTTC.

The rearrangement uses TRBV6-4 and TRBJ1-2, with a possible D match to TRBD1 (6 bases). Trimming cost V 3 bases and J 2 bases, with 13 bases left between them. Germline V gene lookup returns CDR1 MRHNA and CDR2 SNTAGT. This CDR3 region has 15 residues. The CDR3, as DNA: TGTGCCAGCAGTGAAATACCGGGACAAAACTATGGCTACACCTTC. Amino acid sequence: CASSEIPGQNYGYTF.

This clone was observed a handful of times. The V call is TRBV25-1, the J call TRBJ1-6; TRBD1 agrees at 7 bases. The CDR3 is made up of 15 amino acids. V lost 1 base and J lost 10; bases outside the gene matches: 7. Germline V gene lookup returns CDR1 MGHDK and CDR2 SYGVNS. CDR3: CASSEFAGGESPLHF. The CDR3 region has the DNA TGTGCCAGCAGTGAATTCGCAGGGGGAGAATCACCCCTCCACTTT.

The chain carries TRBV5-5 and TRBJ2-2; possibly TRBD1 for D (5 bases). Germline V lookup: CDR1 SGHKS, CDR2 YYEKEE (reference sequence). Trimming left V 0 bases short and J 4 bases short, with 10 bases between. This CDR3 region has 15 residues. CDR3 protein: CASSLEGASTGELFF. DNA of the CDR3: TGTGCCAGCAGCTTGGAAGGGGCGAGCACCGGGGAGCTGTTTTTT.

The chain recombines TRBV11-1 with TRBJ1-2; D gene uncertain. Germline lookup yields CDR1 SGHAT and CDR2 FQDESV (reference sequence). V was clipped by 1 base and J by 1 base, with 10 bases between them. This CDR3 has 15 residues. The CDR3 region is CASSLEMGSNYGYTF. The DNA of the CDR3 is TGTGCCAGCAGCTTAGAAATGGGCAGTAACTATGGCTACACCTTC.